These T cell receptor beta chains were read from a single sample in a study of blood T cell repertoires in COVID-19. Libraries were prepared by immunoSEQ multiplex PCR; TCRdb keeps only in-frame clonotypes and omits some of them. The data contain hundreds of thousands of clones, less than 85% of them singletons. Sequencing was done on a sample of PBMCs or T cells enriched from blood (not recorded which). Source of these receptors: a woman in her 30s who had been exposed to COVID-19. CDR3s include the opening cysteine and the closing phenylalanine or tryptophan. A D gene is named only where the DNA matches it firmly. A clone size is listed for some rows: how often the clone was seen (once, few, many), or a class if it is expanded.

j_call	cdr3_length	clone_size	v_call	d_call	cdr3_aa	cdr3_nt
TRBJ2-3	17	-	TRBV5-1	TRBD2	CASSLAASGGVTDTQYF	TGCGCCAGCAGCTTGGCGGCTAGCGGGGGGGTGACAGATACGCAGTATTTT
TRBJ2-1	17	-	TRBV18	TRBD2	CASSPRLQAGDLNEQFF	TGTGCCAGCTCACCACGTCTTCAAGCGGGGGATCTGAATGAGCAGTTCTTC
TRBJ1-1	13	-	TRBV28	-	CASSPGLLSEAFF	TGTGCCAGCAGCCCGGGACTCCTTTCTGAAGCTTTCTTT
TRBJ1-4	14	-	TRBV5-1	TRBD1	CASSPGTDGEKLFF	TGCGCCAGCAGCCCCGGGACAGACGGTGAAAAACTGTTTTTT
TRBJ2-7	14	-	TRBV9	-	CASSVVGSSREQYF	TGTGCCAGCAGCGTAGTCGGTAGCTCTCGCGAGCAGTACTTC
TRBJ1-1	13	-	TRBV10-1	-	CASSEAGRTEAFF	TGCGCCAGCAGTGAGGCAGGGCGGACTGAAGCTTTCTTT
TRBJ1-2	15	-	TRBV6-5	-	CASISSRALTGGYTF	TGTGCCAGCATATCCTCCCGGGCTTTAACGGGAGGCTACACCTTC
TRBJ1-2	13	-	TRBV28	TRBD1	CASRAGGPYGYTF	TGTGCCAGCAGAGCAGGGGGCCCCTATGGCTACACCTTC
TRBJ2-7	15	-	TRBV4-2	TRBD1	CASSPGDSDSYEQYF	TGTGCCAGCAGCCCAGGGGACAGTGACTCCTACGAGCAGTACTTC
TRBJ1-1	15	-	TRBV4-3	-	CASSQGDRMNTEAFF	TGCGCCAGCAGCCAAGGAGACAGGATGAACACTGAAGCTTTCTTT
TRBJ2-7	14	once	TRBV4-1	-	CASSQNRATYEQYF	TGCGCCAGCAGCCAAAACAGGGCTACCTACGAGCAGTACTTC
TRBJ2-1	15	-	TRBV28	TRBD1	CASSSPLRQGYEQFF	TGTGCCAGCAGTTCACCTCTCAGACAGGGGTATGAGCAGTTCTTC
TRBJ2-1	16	-	TRBV9	TRBD2	CASSVGGGLTYNEQFF	TGTGCCAGCAGCGTCGGCGGGGGATTAACCTACAATGAGCAGTTCTTC
TRBJ2-3	15	-	TRBV9	TRBD1	CASSEKGAGTDTQYF	TGTGCCAGCAGCGAGAAGGGGGCCGGCACAGATACGCAGTATTTT
TRBJ2-4	15	-	TRBV2	-	CASSEEGVPKNIQYF	TGTGCCAGCAGTGAAGAGGGAGTACCCAAAAACATTCAGTACTTC
TRBJ1-1	14	once	TRBV7-9	TRBD1	CASSLAAGGTEAFF	TGTGCCAGCAGCTTAGCCGCAGGGGGCACTGAAGCTTTCTTT
TRBJ2-7	14	-	TRBV5-1	TRBD1	CASSLGTGGDEQYF	TGCGCCAGCAGCCTTGGGACAGGGGGCGACGAGCAGTACTTC
TRBJ2-3	15	-	TRBV3-1/TRBV3-2	TRBD1	CASSPRDRERGTQYF	TGTGCCAGCAGCCCCCGGGACAGGGAAAGGGGTACGCAGTATTTT
TRBJ2-2	14	-	TRBV10-3	-	CAIRNSGGTGELFF	TGTGCCATCAGGAATAGCGGTGGCACCGGGGAGCTGTTTTTT
TRBJ2-7	17	-	TRBV4-1	TRBD2	CASSQEVTKAGAYEQYF	TGCGCCAGCAGCCAGGAGGTGACTAAAGCGGGAGCTTACGAGCAGTACTTC
TRBJ2-3	13	-	TRBV19	-	CASRPSATDTQYF	TGTGCCAGTAGGCCGAGCGCCACAGATACGCAGTATTTT
TRBJ2-2	14	few	TRBV2	-	CASTREINTGELFF	TGTGCCAGCACGAGAGAGATTAACACCGGGGAGCTGTTTTTT
TRBJ1-6	15	once	TRBV19	TRBD1	CAAKRTGGYNSPLHF	TGTGCCGCGAAGAGGACAGGGGGTTATAATTCACCCCTCCACTTT
TRBJ1-2	16	-	TRBV3-1/TRBV3-2	-	CASSQNRGLDRYGYTF	TGTGCCAGCAGCCAAAATAGGGGACTAGACAGATATGGCTACACCTTC
TRBJ1-2	20	-	TRBV29-1	-	CSVDRLSAQSGGHPGYGYTF	TGCAGCGTTGATCGTCTGAGCGCCCAATCGGGGGGTCACCCAGGATATGGCTACACCTTC
TRBJ2-1	12	once	TRBV6-2/TRBV6-3	-	CASSYSQGPLIF	TGTGCCAGCAGTTACTCGCAGGGGCCGTTGATCTTC
TRBJ1-2	14	-	TRBV12-5	-	CASGFGGSNYGYTF	TGTGCTAGTGGTTTTGGCGGTAGTAACTATGGCTACACCTTC
TRBJ1-4	15	-	TRBV9	-	CASSEWGATNEKLFF	TGTGCCAGCAGCGAGTGGGGGGCAACTAATGAAAAACTGTTTTTT
TRBJ1-1	11	-	TRBV28	-	CASSPSAEAFF	TGTGCCAGCAGCCCTTCTGCTGAAGCTTTCTTT
TRBJ2-3	16	-	TRBV9	TRBD2	CASSVASGGALDTQYF	TGTGCCAGCAGCGTAGCTAGCGGGGGGGCCTTAGATACGCAGTATTTT
TRBJ2-3	15	-	TRBV10-3	-	CAISESRGRTDTQYF	TGTGCCATCAGTGAGTCACGGGGTCGCACAGATACGCAGTATTTT
TRBJ2-5	17	-	TRBV2	-	CASSDPKIVPRRETQYF	TGTGCCAGCAGTGATCCTAAGATCGTTCCCCGTAGAGAGACCCAGTACTTC
TRBJ1-4	16	-	TRBV9	-	CASSPGGATTVEKLFF	TGTGCCAGCAGCCCAGGAGGCGCCACGACTGTTGAAAAACTGTTTTTT
TRBJ1-2	15	once	TRBV28	TRBD1	CASSPWTGVNYGYTF	TGTGCCAGCAGTCCGTGGACAGGTGTTAACTATGGCTACACCTTC
TRBJ1-1	15	many	TRBV4-3	TRBD1	CASSTSTGKGTEAFF	TGCGCCAGCAGCACCTCGACAGGGAAGGGCACTGAAGCTTTCTTT
TRBJ2-2	13	-	TRBV5-6	-	CASSLQNTGELFF	TGTGCCAGCAGCTTGCAAAACACCGGGGAGCTGTTTTTT
TRBJ2-7	14	-	TRBV7-9	-	CASSLDIATSEQYF	TGTGCCAGCAGCTTAGATATAGCTACCTCCGAGCAGTACTTC
TRBJ1-2	17	once	TRBV21-1	-	CASSRPFEGCSDYGYTF	TGTGCCAGCAGCAGGCCCTTCGAGGGTTGTTCGGACTATGGCTACACCTTC